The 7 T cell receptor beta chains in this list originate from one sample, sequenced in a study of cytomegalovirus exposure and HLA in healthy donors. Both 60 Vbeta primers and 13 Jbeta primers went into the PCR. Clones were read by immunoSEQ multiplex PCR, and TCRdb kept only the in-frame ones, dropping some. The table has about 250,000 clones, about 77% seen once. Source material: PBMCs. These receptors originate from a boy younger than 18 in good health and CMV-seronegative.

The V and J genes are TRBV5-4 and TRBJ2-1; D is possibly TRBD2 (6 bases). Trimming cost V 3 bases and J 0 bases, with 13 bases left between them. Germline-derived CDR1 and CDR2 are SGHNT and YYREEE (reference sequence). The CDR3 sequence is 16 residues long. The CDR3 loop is CASSSSRERSYNEQFF. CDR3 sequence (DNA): TGTGCCAGCAGCTCATCGCGGGAACGCTCCTACAATGAGCAGTTCTTC.

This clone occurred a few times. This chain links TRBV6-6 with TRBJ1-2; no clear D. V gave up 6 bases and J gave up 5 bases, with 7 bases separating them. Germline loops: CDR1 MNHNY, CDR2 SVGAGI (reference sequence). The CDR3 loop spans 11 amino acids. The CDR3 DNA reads TGTGCCAGCAGAATAGAGTATGGCTACACCTTC. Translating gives CASRIEYGYTF.

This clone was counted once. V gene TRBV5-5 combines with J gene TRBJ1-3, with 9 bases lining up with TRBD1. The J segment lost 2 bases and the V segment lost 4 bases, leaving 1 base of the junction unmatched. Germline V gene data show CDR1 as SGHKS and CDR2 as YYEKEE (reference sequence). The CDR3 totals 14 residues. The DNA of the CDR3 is TGTGCCAGCAGCAGGACAGGGGCTGGAAACACCATATATTTT. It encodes CASSRTGAGNTIYF. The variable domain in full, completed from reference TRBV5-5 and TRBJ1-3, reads DAGVTQSPTHLIKTRGQQVTLRCSPISGHKSVSWYQQVLGQGPQFIFQYYEKEERGRGNFPDRFSARQFPNYSSELNVNALLLGDSALYLCASSRTGAGNTIYFGEGSWLTVV.

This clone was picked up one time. CDR3: CASSPSATGGNEQFF. The CDR3 DNA is TGTGCCAGCAGCCCCTCGGCGACAGGGGGCAATGAGCAGTTCTTC. The V gene is TRBV27, the J gene TRBJ2-1, with 9 nucleotides matching TRBD1. This CDR3 has 15 amino acids. J gave up 6 bases and V 6 bases, and 9 bases lay outside the gene matches. CDR1 and CDR2 from the germline V gene are MNHEY and SMNVEV (reference sequence).

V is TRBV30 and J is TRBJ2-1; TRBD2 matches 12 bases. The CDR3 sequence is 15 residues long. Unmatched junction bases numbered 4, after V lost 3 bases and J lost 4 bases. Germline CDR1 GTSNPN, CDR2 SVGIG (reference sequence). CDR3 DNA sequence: TGTGCCTGGAGCAGACTAGCGGGGGATTACAATGAGCAGTTCTTC. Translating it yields CAWSRLAGDYNEQFF.

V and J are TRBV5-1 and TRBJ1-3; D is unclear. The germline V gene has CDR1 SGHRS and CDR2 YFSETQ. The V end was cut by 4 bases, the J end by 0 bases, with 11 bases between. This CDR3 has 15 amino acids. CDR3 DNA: TGCGCCAGCAGCAAATATACCAGCTCTGGAAACACCATATATTTT. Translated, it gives CASSKYTSSGNTIYF. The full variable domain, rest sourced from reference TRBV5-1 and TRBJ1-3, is KAGVTQTPRYLIKTRGQQVTLSCSPISGHRSVSWYQQTPGQGLQFLFEYFSETQRNKGNFPGRFSGRQFSNSRSEMNVSTLELGDSALYLCASSKYTSSGNTIYFGEGSWLTVV.

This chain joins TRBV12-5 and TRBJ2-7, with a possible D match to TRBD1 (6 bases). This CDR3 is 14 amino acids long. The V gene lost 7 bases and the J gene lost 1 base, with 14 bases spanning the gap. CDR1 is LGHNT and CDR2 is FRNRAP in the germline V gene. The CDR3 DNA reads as TGTGCTAGTGCCGTTTGGGGACATTCCTACGAGCAGTACTTC. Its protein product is CASAVWGHSYEQYF.